The clone carrying this T cell receptor (beta chain) was observed a handful of times. Investigators plated approximately 200,000 CFSE-labeled responder cells together with approximately 200,000 irradiated stimulator cells labeled with violet dye. This sample was taken from a study of graft-versus-host responses after intestinal transplantation. Study context: Every recipient had anti-thymocyte globulin induction and around 3 years of tacrolimus plus steroids.

Generated by immunoSEQ multiplex PCR, the TCRdb table keeps only in-frame clones and is missing some. This sample has 15,000 or so clones; 33% occur once, and the top ten carry around 2%. Overall study findings and caveats: Recipient marrow contained GvH clones, some of which appeared first in ileum or blood.

Germline V CDR1 and CDR2: MNHEY, SMNVEV (reference sequence). Trimming cost V 5 bases and J 9 bases; bases outside gene matches: 19. The CDR3 sequence is 18 residues long. The chain has TRBV27 and TRBJ1-5, with 10 nucleotides matching TRBD1. Sample: alloreactive CD8+ T cells from a mixed lymphocyte reaction culture, taken before intestinal transplant. Sample subset: CFSE-low proliferating T cells sorted from roughly six-day pre-transplant mixed lymphocyte reaction (GvH or HvG direction). The clonotype originates from a human patient who received an intestinal transplant. The DNA of the CDR3 is TGTGCCAGCAGTCCACTATCGGCCGGGACAGGGGACCTGGGGCCCCAGCATTTT. Protein: CASSPLSAGTGDLGPQHF.